Sequencing of this TCR beta chain was carried out in a study of cytomegalovirus exposure and HLA in healthy donors. General study points: Some V segments, TRBV6-2 and TRBV6-3 among them, were indistinguishable and were therefore excluded. Researchers counted around 180 TCR beta chains as cytomegalovirus-associated. Analysis was carried out at a later point, and it linked a missense DCLRE1C variant to TCR beta V- and J-gene trimming.

Vbeta (60) and Jbeta (13) primers were used in the PCR. Some clones are missing from TCRdb's copy, which holds only in-frame ones; the method was immunoSEQ multiplex PCR. The sample has roughly 140,000 clones, over 60% seen once. A note on this clone: The antigen is unknown.

The CDR3 sequence is 16 residues long. Germline CDR1 and CDR2: SGHRS and YFSETQ. The V and J ends lost 4 bases and 3 bases respectively, with 14 bases between them. The study sampled nominally healthy donors, though unrecorded immune exposures were likely. The receptor was isolated from a man aged 35 to 55 in good health and CMV-seropositive. The sequenced sample consisted of PBMCs. The V call is TRBV5-1, the J call TRBJ2-6, with D perhaps matching TRBD1 (6 bases). CDR3 amino acids: CASSPKNRDGANVLTF. The CDR3 DNA follows: TGCGCCAGCAGCCCCAAAAACAGGGATGGGGCCAACGTCCTGACTTTC.